Below are 12 T cell receptor beta chains sequenced from a single sample in a study of blood T cell repertoires in COVID-19. TCRdb's copy holds only in-frame clones and misses some; the assay was immunoSEQ multiplex PCR. The top ten hold 0.5% to 0.65% of the sample, which has about 190,000 clones, about nine tenths seen once. The sample consisted of peripheral blood. All receptors derive from a man aged 45-65 years with acute or convalescent COVID-19.

The rearrangement joins TRBV7-3 to TRBJ2-3, with D tentatively TRBD1 (6 bases). Trimming took 5 bases from V and 4 from J, leaving 10 bases between them. Per germline, CDR1 SGHTA and CDR2 FQGTGA. The CDR3 is made up of 13 amino acids. This CDR3 is CASSPDRSDTQYF. DNA for the CDR3: TGTGCCAGCAGCCCGGACAGATCAGATACGCAGTATTTT.

V gene TRBV28 combines with J gene TRBJ1-5, with 7 bases lining up with TRBD1. The germline gives CDR1 MDHEN, CDR2 SYDVKM. V shed 6 bases and J 6 bases; nucleotides not matched to a gene: 8. The CDR3 contains 14 residues. This chain's CDR3 is CASRETDRAQPQHF. CDR3 DNA sequence: TGTGCCAGCAGGGAGACTGACAGGGCTCAGCCCCAGCATTTT.

The chain uses TRBV6-4 and TRBJ2-1; D is ambiguous. Germline CDR1 MRHNA, CDR2 SNTAGT. Trimming shortened V by 6 bases and J by 9 bases, and 18 bases separated the two germline ends. This CDR3 contains 14 residues. The CDR3 bases are TGTGCCAGCAGCATATTGTCCGGGTCCGGTGAGCAGTTCTTC. Protein: CASSILSGSGEQFF.

The sample holds one count of this clone. The rearrangement links TRBV21-1 to TRBJ2-7; the table's D call TRBD2 went unverified against the DNA. TRBV21-1 is reported as a pseudogene. The CDR3 is 16 amino acids. The DNA of the CDR3 is TGTGCCAGCAGCCCCCCCGGACTAGCGGGAGACTTCGAGCAGTACTTC. Translation gives CASSPPGLAGDFEQYF.

V is TRBV15 and J is TRBJ1-4; D is ambiguous. The V gene lost 1 base and the J gene lost 11 bases, with 14 bases spanning the gap. The CDR3 totals 14 residues. Germline assignment: CDR1 LNHNV and CDR2 YYDKDF (reference sequence). CDR3 in DNA: TGTGCCACCAGCAGAGCGTTAGAACAGCCCAAACTGTTTTTT. This gives the protein CATSRALEQPKLFF.

The chain combines TRBV27 with TRBJ2-7; 12 bases agree with TRBD2. Germline loops: CDR1 MNHEY, CDR2 SMNVEV (reference sequence). With V trimmed by 8 bases and J by 4 bases, 9 bases remained unmatched. This CDR3 is built from 15 residues. The CDR3 DNA reads TGTGCCAGCCGCCCGACTAGCGGGAGCTCTTACGAGCAGTACTTC. It yields the protein CASRPTSGSSYEQYF.

This clone turned up a few times. The chain recombines TRBV11-2 with TRBJ2-3, with 14 bases matching TRBD2. Germline V lookup: CDR1 SGHAT, CDR2 FQNNGV. CDR3 length: 16 amino acids. V shed 5 bases, J shed 5 bases, and the junction held 6 bases outside the gene matches. This CDR3 is CASSAGLAGAGDTQYF. In nucleotides, the CDR3 is TGTGCCAGCAGCGCGGGACTAGCGGGAGCGGGAGATACGCAGTATTTT. The full variable domain, its missing parts supplied by reference TRBV11-2 and TRBJ2-3, is EAGVAQSPRYKIIEKRQSVAFWCNPISGHATLYWYQQILGQGPKLLIQFQNNGVVDDSQLPKDRFSAERLKGVDSTLKIQPAKLEDSAVYLCASSAGLAGAGDTQYFGPGTRLTVL.

This clone was observed a single time. The chain is built from TRBV27 and TRBJ2-7; 7 bases are shared with TRBD2. V shed 1 base, J shed 0 bases, and the junction held 3 bases outside the gene matches. The CDR3 totals 15 residues. Germline V gene sequence: CDR1 MNHEY, CDR2 SMNVEV (reference sequence). DNA for the CDR3: TGTGCCAGCAGTTTATTACTAGCGCGCTCCTACGAGCAGTACTTC. Translating gives CASSLLLARSYEQYF.

The chain recombines TRBV28 with TRBJ1-5, with a tentative D call TRBD1 (6 bases). Per germline, CDR1 MDHEN and CDR2 SYDVKM. The CDR3 is 15 amino acids. The V and J ends lost 8 bases and 6 bases respectively, with 20 bases between them. CDR3 protein: CASGRGQQTGQPQHF. In nucleotides, the CDR3 is TGTGCCAGCGGAAGAGGGCAGCAGACAGGTCAGCCCCAGCATTTT. Full variable domain (missing parts from reference TRBV28 and TRBJ1-5): DVKVTQSSRYLVKRTGEKVFLECVQDMDHENMFWYRQDPGLGLRLIYFSYDVKMKEKGDIPEGYSVSREKKERFSLILESASTNQTSMYLCASGRGQQTGQPQHFGDGTRLSIL.

The chain employs TRBV19 and TRBJ1-5, with D possibly TRBD1 on 6 matching bases. Germline V CDR1 and CDR2: LNHDA, SQIVND (reference sequence). V lost 6 bases and J 3 bases, leaving 12 bases between the germline ends. This CDR3 is 14 amino acids long. The CDR3 bases are TGTGCCAGTAGCCTCTGGGACAACAATCAGCCCCAGCATTTT. Translation gives CASSLWDNNQPQHF.

The chain couples TRBV19 to TRBJ2-2, with 8 bases that match TRBD1. Germline assignment: CDR1 LNHDA and CDR2 SQIVND (reference sequence). V dropped 3 bases and J dropped 6; count of bases not matched to a gene: 3. CDR3 length equals 14 residues. In DNA, the CDR3 is TGTGCCAGTAGTATTTCCAGGGGGCCCGGGGAGCTGTTTTTT. It is translated as CASSISRGPGELFF.

This clone was observed a single time. This chain joins TRBV7-3 and TRBJ2-6; TRBD1 is a possible D gene (5 bases). The germline V gene encodes CDR1 SGHTA and CDR2 FQGTGA. The CDR3 is 15 residues long. The ends were cut back, 3 bases at V and 2 bases at J, with 8 bases in the middle. The DNA of the CDR3 is TGTGCCAGCAGCTTCTACAGGACTGGGGCCAACGTCCTGACTTTC. It yields the protein CASSFYRTGANVLTF.